Listed here is a single T cell receptor beta chain. Antigen: not known. The data originate from a study of T cell repertoires in cytomegalovirus infection. In the study overall: Indications of both CMV infection and matching HLA type were provided by public TCR beta signatures. General study results and limits: Summed frequency of public TCR beta families distinguished CMV carriers with the relevant HLA.

CDR1 SQVTM and CDR2 ANQGSEA come from the germline V gene. The CDR3 loop spans 15 amino acids. With 4 bases removed from V and 0 bases from J, the gap between germline ends came to 15 bases. MiXCR was run by TCRdb on the reads, yielding one entry per CDR3 protein. The table lists 200,000 to 250,000 distinct CDR3 sequences, 30% to 45% of them singletons. The sequenced sample was CD8+ T cells from cultured PBMCs, obtained from culture after CMV antigen stimulation. V gene TRBV29-1 combines with J gene TRBJ1-2; D possibly corresponds to TRBD1 (5 bases). The clonotype originates from a human donor in good health (CMV status not recorded). Some clones in this sample may be carry-over from other donors' samples. Written as DNA, the CDR3 is TGCAGCGTTGGGGGGGACCAGAGGGCTAACTATGGCTACACCTTC. This translates into CSVGGDQRANYGYTF.